This is a list of T cell receptor beta chains from one sample in a study of blood T cell repertoires in COVID-19. Profiling relied on immunoSEQ multiplex PCR, and the TCRdb table lists in-frame clones only, not all of them. This sample has about 140,000 clones, with about 90% found just once. The source material was peripheral blood. These TCRs come from a woman of 80 years or more with acute or convalescent COVID-19. Both conserved end residues are part of each CDR3. Only some rows state a clone size, as once, few, many or a class for expanded clones.

size: NA
J: TRBJ1-1
V: TRBV19
CDR3: CASSPWDSQPTEAFF

size: few
J: TRBJ1-2
V: TRBV7-2
CDR3: CASSLNSGPYGYTF

size: NA
J: TRBJ2-5
V: TRBV5-8
CDR3: CASSLTAETQYF

size: NA
J: TRBJ2-3
V: TRBV30
CDR3: CAWGSGGATDTQYF

size: NA
J: TRBJ1-4
V: TRBV3-1/TRBV3-2
CDR3: CASSPRTGGASEKLFF

size: NA
J: TRBJ2-5
V: TRBV7-6
CDR3: CASSLRAGTSGGAIVGETQYF

size: NA
J: TRBJ1-1
V: TRBV4-3
CDR3: CASSQSPGLEAFF

size: NA
J: TRBJ2-1
V: TRBV15
CDR3: CATSRDIKSQGEFF

size: NA
J: TRBJ1-2
V: TRBV12-3/TRBV12-4
CDR3: CASSPRHTAVYTF

size: once
J: TRBJ2-1
V: TRBV7-2
CDR3: CASSLLGGAFNEQFF

size: NA
J: TRBJ2-4
V: TRBV18
CDR3: CASSPPGGLAKNIQYF

size: NA
J: TRBJ2-5
V: TRBV3-1/TRBV3-2
CDR3: CASSHPSGETQYF

size: NA
J: TRBJ2-1
V: TRBV11-3
CDR3: CASSFDSGSYNEQFF

size: NA
J: TRBJ1-4
V: TRBV19
CDR3: CASSTPGQANEKLFF

size: NA
J: TRBJ1-2
V: TRBV30
CDR3: CAWSSSHGQGKNHYGYTF

size: few
J: TRBJ1-2
V: TRBV5-8
CDR3: CASSWGQGKGGGYTF

size: once
J: TRBJ2-2
V: TRBV25-1
CDR3: CASSEYGYTGELFF

size: NA
J: TRBJ1-2
V: TRBV27
CDR3: CASRSGQGTNGYTF

size: NA
J: TRBJ1-1
V: TRBV5-1
CDR3: CASSYPHRGQTEAFF

size: NA
J: TRBJ1-1
V: TRBV7-9
CDR3: CASSPGQGWTEAFF

size: once
J: TRBJ1-1
V: TRBV12-3/TRBV12-4
CDR3: CASRLTGGTEAFF

size: few
J: TRBJ2-2
V: TRBV5-4
CDR3: CASSLFSLNTGELFF

size: few
J: TRBJ2-2
V: TRBV10-1
CDR3: CASRTGQRTGELFF

size: NA
J: TRBJ2-1
V: TRBV14
CDR3: CASSQGAYSSYNEQFF

size: NA
J: TRBJ2-1
V: TRBV2
CDR3: CASSGLLSSYNEQFF